Listed below are T cell receptor beta chains from one sample, sequenced in a study of beta chain features in type 1 diabetes. Here immunoSEQ multiplex PCR was the method, and the copy in TCRdb shows in-frame clones only, minus some. The data hold about 120,000 clones, with about 18% observed a single time. Sequenced sample: central memory CD4+ T cells from blood. These receptors all stem from a man aged 18-30 years with type 1 diabetes. Both conserved end residues are part of each CDR3.

v_gene: TRBV7-2
j_gene: TRBJ1-2
len: 11
CDR3aa: CASSYAGWYTF

v_gene: TRBV7-9
j_gene: TRBJ2-7
len: 15
CDR3aa: CASSPPLRIGYEQYF

v_gene: TRBV10-3
j_gene: TRBJ1-4
len: 14
CDR3aa: CAISRGQGFEKLFF

v_gene: TRBV28
j_gene: TRBJ1-1
len: 15
CDR3aa: CASGTVTSMSTEAFF

v_gene: TRBV12-5
j_gene: TRBJ2-3
len: 15
CDR3aa: CASGSLGTTTDTQYF

v_gene: TRBV5-1
j_gene: TRBJ2-1
len: 18
CDR3aa: CASSLAMAGTGSYNEQFF

v_gene: TRBV25-1
j_gene: TRBJ1-4
len: 14
CDR3aa: CASSATYSGEKLFF

v_gene: TRBV20-1
j_gene: TRBJ1-1
len: 11
CDR3aa: CSASENTEAFF

v_gene: TRBV30
j_gene: TRBJ2-7
len: 13
CDR3aa: CAWTGQGSYEQYF

v_gene: TRBV5-1
j_gene: TRBJ2-1
len: 15
CDR3aa: CASSSNSGTYNEQFF

v_gene: TRBV29-1
j_gene: TRBJ2-3
len: 13
CDR3aa: CSVPSGGTDTQYF

v_gene: TRBV30
j_gene: TRBJ1-1
len: 13
CDR3aa: CAWSWDRFTEAFF

v_gene: TRBV15
j_gene: TRBJ2-5
len: 15
CDR3aa: CATSIPGQGQETQYF

v_gene: TRBV28
j_gene: TRBJ2-3
len: 12
CDR3aa: CASSLVYRSQYF

v_gene: TRBV5-1
j_gene: TRBJ2-3
len: 17
CDR3aa: CASSLAVAGASTDTQYF

v_gene: TRBV29-1
j_gene: TRBJ2-2
len: 14
CDR3aa: CSVGSTANTGELFF

v_gene: TRBV10-3
j_gene: TRBJ2-7
len: 15
CDR3aa: CAISDSEKSSYEQYF

v_gene: TRBV30
j_gene: TRBJ1-4
len: 15
CDR3aa: CAWSKDRDRGEKLFF

v_gene: TRBV30
j_gene: TRBJ2-1
len: 14
CDR3aa: CAWSKGLATDEQFF

v_gene: TRBV14
j_gene: TRBJ1-6
len: 13
CDR3aa: CASSPQARAPLHF

v_gene: TRBV7-9
j_gene: TRBJ2-7
len: 14
CDR3aa: CASSPGLQWGEQYF

v_gene: TRBV5-4
j_gene: TRBJ2-6
len: 17
CDR3aa: CASSLLRDSSGANVLTF

v_gene: TRBV4-3
j_gene: TRBJ1-4
len: 17
CDR3aa: CASSQEGRRGFNEKLFF

v_gene: TRBV4-3
j_gene: TRBJ2-3
len: 17
CDR3aa: CASSQVIPDRGDGTQYF

v_gene: TRBV5-4
j_gene: TRBJ2-7
len: 15
CDR3aa: CASNTPGGQSYEQYF

v_gene: TRBV23-1
j_gene: TRBJ2-5
len: 17
CDR3aa: CASSQSGDPLAQETQYF

v_gene: TRBV2
j_gene: TRBJ2-7
len: 13
CDR3aa: CASKGGPSYEQYF

v_gene: TRBV9
j_gene: TRBJ2-5
len: 16
CDR3aa: CASSVGGTGYQETQYF

v_gene: TRBV2
j_gene: TRBJ2-5
len: 13
CDR3aa: CASSAQGVETQYF

v_gene: TRBV6-5
j_gene: TRBJ2-3
len: 16
CDR3aa: CASSYAGGPGTDTQYF

v_gene: TRBV29-1
j_gene: TRBJ2-1
len: 16
CDR3aa: CSVRRGEGQSYNEQFF